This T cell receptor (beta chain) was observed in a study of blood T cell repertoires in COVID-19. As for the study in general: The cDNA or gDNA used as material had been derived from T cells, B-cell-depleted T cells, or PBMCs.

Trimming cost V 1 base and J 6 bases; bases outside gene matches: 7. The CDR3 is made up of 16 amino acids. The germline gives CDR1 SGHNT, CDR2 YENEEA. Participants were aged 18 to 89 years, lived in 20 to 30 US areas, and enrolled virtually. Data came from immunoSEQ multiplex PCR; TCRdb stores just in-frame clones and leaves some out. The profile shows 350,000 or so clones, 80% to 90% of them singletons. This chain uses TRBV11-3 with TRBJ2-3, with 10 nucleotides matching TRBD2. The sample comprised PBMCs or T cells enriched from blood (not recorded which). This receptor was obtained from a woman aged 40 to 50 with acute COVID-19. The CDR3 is CASSLGPSGSIDTQYF. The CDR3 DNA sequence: TGTGCCAGCAGCTTAGGGCCTAGCGGGAGTATCGATACGCAGTATTTT.